The 29 T cell receptor beta chains below all came from one sample that was sequenced in a study of T cells in Graves' hyperthyroidism and ophthalmopathy (dated 2019 in TCRdb). The receptor library was made with multiplex PCR. Sequencing took place on an Illumina HiSeq 2000. TCR beta CDR3 regions were amplified from RNA transcripts. The TCR CDR3 was subjected to a first round of RT-PCR using the HTBI primer set and the Qiagen OneStep RT-PCR kit. The public sequencing data were trimmed at Q25 with fastp and processed into clonotypes with MiXCR by TCRdb, which kept only in-frame beta chains. Identical CDR3 protein sequences are pooled into one entry, listed with their most common genes and DNA. In this sample the table shows 560,000 or so distinct CDR3 sequences, about 20% of which occur a single time. Approximately 48% of the sample belongs to the ten largest clones. Sequencing was performed on blood. The origin of the receptors is a middle-aged man with Graves' ophthalmopathy.

The chain combines TRBV12-3 or TRBV12-4 with TRBJ2-7, with D possibly TRBD2 on 7 matching bases. The CDR3 totals 14 residues. V was shortened by 2 bases and J by 6 bases, with 14 bases between the two germline ends. The CDR3 coding sequence is TGTGCCAGCAGTTTATCGGGGGGCATTTCCGAGCAGTACTTC. Its translation: CASSLSGGISEQYF.

V gene TRBV28 combines with J gene TRBJ2-6, with 8 nucleotides matching TRBD1. V lost 4 bases and J lost 0; bases outside the gene matches: 2. This CDR3 is 16 amino acids long. CDR1 MDHEN and CDR2 SYDVKM come from the germline V gene. CDR3 sequence reads: CASSSGGASGANVLTF. CDR3 bases: TGTGCCAGCAGTTCAGGGGGCGCCTCTGGGGCCAACGTCCTGACTTTC.

The sample holds a few counts of this clonotype. The rearrangement links TRBV6-2 or TRBV6-3 to TRBJ2-3, with 10 bases lining up with TRBD2. Germline V gives CDR1 MNHEY, CDR2 SVGEGT. With 6 bases clipped from V and 4 bases from J, the junction kept 13 bases outside the gene matches. CDR3 length: 17 amino acids. In nucleotides, the CDR3 is TGTGCCAGCAGATTCGACCCGGGACTAGCGAATTCAGATACGCAGTATTTT. Protein product: CASRFDPGLANSDTQYF.

This clonotype was detected a few times. The CDR3 bases are TGTGCCAGCAGTCCAGATTATGAAAAACTGTTTTTT. It specifies CASSPDYEKLFF. This chain connects TRBV6-1 to TRBJ1-4; D is unclear. V dropped 5 bases and J dropped 6 bases, with 7 bases sitting between them. Germline V gene lookup returns CDR1 MNHNS and CDR2 SASEGT. The CDR3 totals 12 residues.

This chain joins TRBV6-5 and TRBJ2-1; D is perhaps TRBD1 or TRBD2 (6 bases each). This CDR3 comprises 20 residues. V shed 0 bases and J shed 10 bases, with 31 bases lying between them. The V gene's germline CDR1 is MNHEY and CDR2 SVGAGI. The CDR3 region has the DNA TGTGCCAGCAGTTACTCGAGATATAAGCCGGGACACCGGTACAGCGGGGAGCAGTTCTTC. Translating it yields CASSYSRYKPGHRYSGEQFF.

This clonotype was recorded many times. The chain has TRBV18 and TRBJ1-5; D remains unclear. The CDR3 has 16 amino acids. The germline CDR1 and CDR2 sequences are KGHSH and LQKENI. The V end was cut by 4 bases, the J end by 0 bases, with 13 bases between. The CDR3 region is CASSQQADYSNQPQHF. The CDR3 DNA sequence: TGTGCCAGCTCACAGCAGGCAGACTATAGCAATCAGCCCCAGCATTTT.

The J gene is TRBJ2-7, the V gene TRBV4-2; D is unresolved. V lost 1 base to trimming and J lost 7 bases, with 20 bases between them. The CDR3 length is 16 residues. Germline V gene data show CDR1 as LGHNA and CDR2 as YNFKEQ. CDR3 in DNA: TGTGCCAGCAGCCAAGGAACCAGGCAGAAGGAGTGGGAGCAGTACTTC. This encodes CASSQGTRQKEWEQYF.

This chain links TRBV11-2 with TRBJ2-7, with 10 bases fitting TRBD2. Per germline, CDR1 SGHAT and CDR2 FQNNGV. Trimming at V came to 5 bases and at J to 6 bases, leaving 7 bases not matched to a gene. The length of the CDR3 is 14 residues. CDR3 coding DNA: TGTGCCAGCAGCCCCCGAAGCGGGAGGGGCGAGCAGTACTTC. Translating it yields CASSPRSGRGEQYF.

Written as DNA, the CDR3 is TGTGCCAGCAGCTTATCGGCGACAGGGGGAAGCAATCAGCCCCAGCATTTT. Its translation is CASSLSATGGSNQPQHF. The V call is TRBV7-8, the J call TRBJ1-5; 9 nucleotides line up with TRBD1. The CDR3 contains 17 residues. V trimming: 2 bases; J trimming: 1 base; junction bases outside the gene matches: 6. CDR1 and CDR2 (germline): SGHVS, FQNEAQ.

This clonotype was seen just once. The chain carries TRBV11-2 and TRBJ1-1; TRBD1 is a possible D gene (6 bases). The germline V gene encodes CDR1 SGHAT and CDR2 FQNNGV. Deletions cut 5 bases from V and 4 bases from J, with 20 bases between. This CDR3 contains 16 residues. The CDR3 nucleotides read TGTGCCAGCAGCCAAGAATCAAGGGGGGCGGGCACTGAAGCTTTCTTT. It translates to CASSQESRGAGTEAFF.

This clonotype was detected many times. The V call is TRBV5-5, the J call TRBJ1-1; D is undetermined. The CDR3 is 13 residues long. Germline V gives CDR1 SGHKS, CDR2 YYEKEE (reference sequence). The V gene lost 1 base and the J gene lost 4 bases, with 8 bases spanning the gap. For the CDR3, the DNA is TGTGCCAGCAGCTTGTTTAAAGGCACTGAAGCTTTCTTT. Protein sequence: CASSLFKGTEAFF. Full variable domain (outside the CDR3, taken from reference TRBV5-5 and TRBJ1-1): DAGVTQSPTHLIKTRGQQVTLRCSPISGHKSVSWYQQVLGQGPQFIFQYYEKEERGRGNFPDRFSARQFPNYSSELNVNALLLGDSALYLCASSLFKGTEAFFGQGTRLTVV.

This rearrangement joins TRBV20-1 to TRBJ2-3, with 7 positions matching TRBD2. This CDR3 has 14 amino acids. Germline V lookup: CDR1 DFQATT, CDR2 SNEGSKA (reference sequence). The junction had 6 bases not matched to a gene; V was cut back by 4 bases and J by 2 bases. The CDR3 protein is CSANNLAVTDTQYF. CDR3 bases: TGCAGTGCTAATAACCTAGCGGTCACAGATACGCAGTATTTT.

The DNA for the CDR3 is TGCGCCAGCAGCCCGGGCCCGGGACAGGGCTACGAGCAGTACTTC. Its protein is CASSPGPGQGYEQYF. V is TRBV4-1 and J is TRBJ2-7, with TRBD1 matching 9 bases. V dropped 4 bases and J dropped 3; count of bases not matched to a gene: 7. Germline-derived CDR1 and CDR2 are MGHRA and YSYEKL. The CDR3 sequence is 15 residues long.

V gene TRBV19 combines with J gene TRBJ2-3; 8 bases are shared with TRBD2. This CDR3 spans 15 amino acids. The germline CDR1 and CDR2 sequences are LNHDA and SQIVND (reference sequence). With V trimmed by 6 bases and J by 1 base, 6 bases remained unmatched. CDR3 sequence (DNA): TGTGCCAGTAGCCCCCTGCGGGAGGGCACAGATACGCAGTATTTT. Translation: CASSPLREGTDTQYF.

This clonotype was seen many times. The rearrangement uses TRBV11-2 and TRBJ2-5; TRBD1 or TRBD2 may be the D gene (6 bases each). V lost 5 bases and J 2 bases, leaving 15 bases between the germline ends. The CDR3 sequence is 15 residues long. CDR1 is SGHAT, CDR2 FQNNGV, per germline. In DNA, the CDR3 is TGTGCCAGCAGCGGGGGGCTCCGTCCTCAAGAGACCCAGTACTTC. It codes for CASSGGLRPQETQYF.

DNA for the CDR3: TGTGCCAGCAGTGACATAGGACAGGGGCTTAATTCACCCCTCCACTTT. Its protein product is CASSDIGQGLNSPLHF. The chain employs TRBV6-1 and TRBJ1-6, with TRBD1 matching 9 bases. Trimming cost V 3 bases and J 6 bases; bases outside gene matches: 6. The V gene's germline CDR1 is MNHNS and CDR2 SASEGT. The CDR3 length is 16 residues.

The chain links TRBV19 to TRBJ2-1, with D perhaps TRBD1 (6 bases). There are 13 residues in the CDR3. V gave up 8 bases and J gave up 3 bases, with 11 bases separating them. Germline-derived CDR1 and CDR2 are LNHDA and SQIVND (reference sequence). This CDR3 reads CASQTGYYNEQFF. The CDR3 coding sequence is TGTGCCAGTCAAACAGGGTACTACAATGAGCAGTTCTTC.

This clonotype has just a few counts. V usage is TRBV5-5 and J usage is TRBJ2-2; 7 bases fit TRBD2. Germline trimming cut 4 bases from V and 2 bases from J; bases unmatched to any gene: 5. The CDR3 extends over 15 amino acids. Germline-derived CDR1 and CDR2 are SGHKS and YYEKEE (reference sequence). The CDR3 DNA is TGTGCCAGCAGCCTGGGGAGGGATAACACCGGGGAGCTGTTTTTT. Encoded protein: CASSLGRDNTGELFF. Based on the CDR3 plus reference TRBV5-5 and TRBJ2-2, the full variable domain is DAGVTQSPTHLIKTRGQQVTLRCSPISGHKSVSWYQQVLGQGPQFIFQYYEKEERGRGNFPDRFSARQFPNYSSELNVNALLLGDSALYLCASSLGRDNTGELFFGEGSRLTVL.

The chain couples TRBV5-5 to TRBJ2-2; D unclear. Trimming removed 6 bases at V and 7 bases at J, with 10 bases between. Germline-derived CDR1 and CDR2 are SGHKS and YYEKEE (reference sequence). CDR3 size: 12 residues. The CDR3 spells CASTLENGELFF. The CDR3 nucleotides are TGTGCCAGCACCCTGGAGAACGGGGAGCTGTTTTTT.

The chain is built from TRBV2 and TRBJ1-2; no reliable D call. The CDR3 contains 10 residues. Germline V lookup: CDR1 SNHLY, CDR2 FYNNEI. Deletions cut 9 bases from V and 5 bases from J, with 7 bases between. The CDR3 nucleotides read TGTGCCAGTGGGCGGTATGGCTACACCTTC. Protein product: CASGRYGYTF. The whole variable domain, remainder taken from reference TRBV2 and TRBJ1-2, is EPEVTQTPSHQVTQMGQEVILRCVPISNHLYFYWYRQILGQKVEFLVSFYNNEISEKSEIFDDQFSVERPDGSNFTLKIRSTKLEDSAMYFCASGRYGYTFGSGTRLTVV.

This sequence joins TRBV5-4 and TRBJ2-1; D remains ambiguous. The CDR3 contains 13 residues. In germline, CDR1 is SGHNT, CDR2 YYREEE (reference sequence). The V gene lost 2 bases and the J gene lost 8 bases, with 11 bases spanning the gap. The CDR3 DNA reads TGTGCCAGCAGCTTAGGAGAAGTGCATGAGCAGTTCTTC. This translates into CASSLGEVHEQFF. Filled out from reference TRBV5-4 and TRBJ2-1, the complete variable domain reads ETGVTQSPTHLIKTRGQQVTLRCSSQSGHNTVSWYQQALGQGPQFIFQYYREEENGRGNFPPRFSGLQFPNYSSELNVNALELDDSALYLCASSLGEVHEQFFGPGTRLTVL.

This clonotype was counted only a few times. The chain recombines TRBV20-1 with TRBJ2-3; 7 positions agree with TRBD2. The CDR3 extends over 15 amino acids. Germline CDR1 is DFQATT and CDR2 is SNEGSKA (reference sequence). Losses at the gene ends were 6 bases for V and 0 bases for J; bases not matched to a gene: 9. The CDR3 loop reads CSAPKREGSTDTQYF. The DNA of the CDR3 is TGCAGTGCCCCCAAGAGGGAGGGAAGCACAGATACGCAGTATTTT.

The chain couples TRBV30 to TRBJ2-1, with 8 positions matching TRBD2. This CDR3 contains 14 residues. Germline V lookup: CDR1 GTSNPN, CDR2 SVGIG (reference sequence). V gave up 3 bases and J gave up 15 bases; unmatched junction bases: 16. CDR3 sequence: CAWRAQLAGHHGFF. CDR3 nucleotides: TGTGCCTGGAGGGCCCAGTTAGCGGGACATCATGGGTTCTTC.

This clonotype came up a few times. J is TRBJ1-5 and V is TRBV18; TRBD1 is a possible D gene (5 bases). The germline V and J ends were trimmed by 3 bases and 7 bases, with 13 bases remaining between them. Germline V gene lookup returns CDR1 KGHSH and CDR2 LQKENI. The CDR3 contains 14 residues. DNA for the CDR3: TGTGCCAGCTCACCTCGGCAGGGTCCCCAGCCCCAGCATTTT. Amino acids: CASSPRQGPQPQHF.

This clonotype has ten or more counts. The CDR3 region is CASSQDPRWTDTQYF. For the CDR3, the DNA is TGTGCCAGCAGCCAAGATCCCAGGTGGACAGATACGCAGTATTTT. The chain employs TRBV3-1 and TRBJ2-3; D unclear. Germline V gene lookup returns CDR1 LGHDT and CDR2 YNNKEL (reference sequence). This CDR3 is built from 15 residues. V lost 0 bases, J lost 3 bases, and 10 bases lay in between.

Ten or more counts support this clonotype. V and J are TRBV28 and TRBJ2-7; 11 bases are shared with TRBD2. This CDR3 is 15 amino acids long. Germline V lookup: CDR1 MDHEN, CDR2 SYDVKM. After removal of 6 bases from V and 3 bases from J, the junction contained 7 bases not matched to a gene. CDR3 sequence: CASRHSGRGDYEQYF. In DNA form, the CDR3 reads TGTGCCAGCAGACATAGCGGGAGGGGGGACTACGAGCAGTACTTC.

This clonotype was seen ten or more times. The chain joins TRBV6-1 to TRBJ2-3; TRBD1 might be the D (5 bases). From germline, CDR1 is MNHNS and CDR2 SASEGT. The CDR3 is 17 residues long. Deletions cut 4 bases from V and 0 bases from J, with 17 bases between. CDR3 residues: CASSAGASLTSTDTQYF. CDR3 sequence (DNA): TGTGCCAGCAGTGCTGGGGCCAGTTTGACTAGCACAGATACGCAGTATTTT.

J is TRBJ2-1 and V is TRBV5-1, with a possible D match to TRBD1 (5 bases). In germline, CDR1 is SGHRS, CDR2 YFSETQ. V lost 4 bases, J lost 1 base, and 15 bases lay in between. CDR3 length: 16 residues. The CDR3 DNA reads TGCGCCAGCAGCGGGGTAGTTGCAGGGTCCTACAATGAGCAGTTCTTC. Protein: CASSGVVAGSYNEQFF.

This clonotype was found many times. J is TRBJ2-1 and V is TRBV20-1; 8 bases match TRBD2. Germline CDR1 DFQATT, CDR2 SNEGSKA (reference sequence). The junction had 5 bases not matched to a gene; V was cut back by 1 base and J by 9 bases. CDR3 length: 13 amino acids. The CDR3 region is CSARVAGRGEQFF. In DNA, the CDR3 is TGCAGTGCTAGAGTAGCGGGGAGAGGTGAGCAGTTCTTC.